A selection of T cell receptor beta chains follows, all from one sample in a study of T cell changes during pregnancy in multiple sclerosis. Clones were read by immunoSEQ multiplex PCR, and TCRdb kept only the in-frame ones, dropping some. The sample includes 40,000 to 50,000 clones, around 94% of them seen just once. This specimen was CD4+ T cells from peripheral blood mononuclear cells, taken in the second trimester of pregnancy. The receptors shown here come from a female donor in good health, enrolled as a control in a pregnancy study. Both conserved end residues are part of each CDR3. D genes are given only for firm matches. Where a row states a size, it is once, few, many or the class of an expanded clone; other rows omit it.

cdr3_nt cdr3_aa clone_size j_call d_call v_call
TGTGCCAGCAGCCCCCCGACAGGCCTCTACGAGCAGTACTTC CASSPPTGLYEQYF - TRBJ2-7 - TRBV11-3
TGTGCCAGCAGCATCCAGGGATCTGGGGCCAACGTCCTGACTTTC CASSIQGSGANVLTF - TRBJ2-6 - TRBV9
TGTGCCAGCACCCGAGGGTCGACAGGGGGAGGCTACGAGCAGTACTTC CASTRGSTGGGYEQYF - TRBJ2-7 TRBD1 TRBV2
TGTGCCAGCCCGACAGAACGGATGGACTACGAGCAGTACTTC CASPTERMDYEQYF - TRBJ2-7 - TRBV18
TGTGCCTGGAGGACAGGGGGCACAGATACGCAGTATTTT CAWRTGGTDTQYF - TRBJ2-3 TRBD1 TRBV30
TGCGCCAGCAGCTCGGGGACAGCGAATGAAGCTTTCTTT CASSSGTANEAFF - TRBJ1-1 TRBD1 TRBV5-1
TGTGCCAGCAGCACTCGGACAGGGCGGAACACTGAAGCTTTCTTT CASSTRTGRNTEAFF - TRBJ1-1 TRBD1 TRBV7-3
TGTGCCAGCAGCTTTTTGGGCGAAGGCACAGATACGCAGTATTTT CASSFLGEGTDTQYF - TRBJ2-3 - TRBV11-2
TGTGCCAGTACCACGACAGGGGGCAGGGAGACCCAGTACTTC CASTTTGGRETQYF - TRBJ2-5 TRBD1 TRBV19
TGCGCCAGCAGCCAAGAGATAAGGGGGGAGACCCAGTACTTC CASSQEIRGETQYF once TRBJ2-5 - TRBV4-1
TGCGCCACCTCCCGACAGGGGCAAACTGAAGCTTTCTTT CATSRQGQTEAFF - TRBJ1-1 TRBD1 TRBV4-1
TGTGCCAGCGGAGCCCTGACCACGAAATCGAACACTGAAGCTTTCTTT CASGALTTKSNTEAFF - TRBJ1-1 - TRBV2
TGTGCCAGCAGCCCTGAGGACAGGGGGCTCGGCGAGCAGTACTTC CASSPEDRGLGEQYF once TRBJ2-7 TRBD1 TRBV5-4
TGTGCCAGCAGTAGGGGACAGCTCTCTGGAAACACCATATATTTT CASSRGQLSGNTIYF once TRBJ1-3 TRBD1 TRBV6-5
TGCGCCAGCAGCGCCGGGACTAGCGGGGAAGAGACCCAGTACTTC CASSAGTSGEETQYF - TRBJ2-5 TRBD2 TRBV5-1
TGTGCCGGGGGGGAAGCAGATACGCAGTATTTT CAGGEADTQYF - TRBJ2-3 TRBD2 TRBV30
TGTGCCAGTAGTATGCCGGGGCAGGGGGTCCACGAGCAGTACTTC CASSMPGQGVHEQYF - TRBJ2-7 TRBD1 TRBV19
TGTGCCAGCAGCTTGATACAGGGGAGCACCGGGGAGCTGTTTTTT CASSLIQGSTGELFF - TRBJ2-2 TRBD1 TRBV7-9
TGTGCCAGCAGCGTAGGGGGGGACGGCCGCTACAATGAGCAGTTCTTC CASSVGGDGRYNEQFF - TRBJ2-1 - TRBV9
TGCGCCAGCAGCCCCGGGTCCCTACTAGCGGCTAAAAGGCTAGCCAAAAACATTCAGTACTTC CASSPGSLLAAKRLAKNIQYF - TRBJ2-4 TRBD2 TRBV5-1
TGTGCCAGCAGTCCTCGACAGGGATTCTATGGCTACACCTTC CASSPRQGFYGYTF once TRBJ1-2 TRBD1 TRBV6-5
TGCGCCAGCAGCTCCGACAGGGGTAATGAAAAACTGTTTTTT CASSSDRGNEKLFF - TRBJ1-4 TRBD1 TRBV5-1
TGCGCCAGCAGCCAAGGAGGGGGGACAGGGGGCGCAGGTGAAGCTTTCTTT CASSQGGGTGGAGEAFF - TRBJ1-1 TRBD1 TRBV4-3
TGTGCCAGCAGTCGATCCGGGACAGGGCCCATCTTGGAGCAGTACTTC CASSRSGTGPILEQYF - TRBJ2-7 TRBD1 TRBV7-9
TGTGCCGCCGGGACAGGGGTGTATGGCTACACCTTC CAAGTGVYGYTF few TRBJ1-2 TRBD1 TRBV19
TGTGCCAGCAGCTTAGTTAGGGGGTCCTCCTATGGCTACACCTTC CASSLVRGSSYGYTF - TRBJ1-2 - TRBV7-2
TGTGCCTGGAGCAACAGGGCTTCCAATCAGCCCCAGCATTTT CAWSNRASNQPQHF - TRBJ1-5 - TRBV30
TGTGCCTGGAGTCCGGGGACAGAGAACACTGAAGCTTTCTTT CAWSPGTENTEAFF once TRBJ1-1 TRBD1 TRBV30
TGTGCCTGGACCCCCGGACAGGGGTTCTTCACTGAAGCTTTCTTT CAWTPGQGFFTEAFF - TRBJ1-1 TRBD1 TRBV30
TGTGCCAGCAGCTTAGAAGGGGAGGAACAGCCCCAGCATTTT CASSLEGEEQPQHF - TRBJ1-5 - TRBV7-2
TGCGCCAGCAGCCAAGATACCAGTTTCGCTGGAAACACCATATATTTT CASSQDTSFAGNTIYF - TRBJ1-3 - TRBV4-3
TGTGCCAGCAGCACGACGCCGGGGGGGCGGGCAGATACGCAGTATTTT CASSTTPGGRADTQYF - TRBJ2-3 TRBD2 TRBV7-2
TGTGCCAGCAGTTTAGCGGGGGCGAATGAGCAGTTCTTC CASSLAGANEQFF - TRBJ2-1 TRBD2 TRBV7-3
TGTGCCAGCAGCACCTCAAATAGCGGCACAGATACGCAGTATTTT CASSTSNSGTDTQYF - TRBJ2-3 - TRBV7-2
TGTGCCAGCAGCTTAGAAGGGGCTTATTCACCCCTCCACTTT CASSLEGAYSPLHF - TRBJ1-6 - TRBV7-8
TGTGCCAGCAGCGCAACTTCGGGACAGGGGCTAGGGGGTGAGCAGTTCTTC CASSATSGQGLGGEQFF - TRBJ2-1 TRBD1 TRBV7-2
TGTGCCAGCAGGGTCGCGAACCGAGATCTCGAGCAGTACTTC CASRVANRDLEQYF - TRBJ2-7 - TRBV6-5
TGTGCCTGGAGTGTTATATTTGGGACAGACAATTCACCCCTCCACTTT CAWSVIFGTDNSPLHF - TRBJ1-6 TRBD1 TRBV30
TGTGCCAGCAGCCTGACCGGGGAGCTGTTTTTT CASSLTGELFF - TRBJ2-2 - TRBV7-2
TGTGCCAGCAGCTCGGGGGGCGGGGGAACTGAAGCTTTCTTT CASSSGGGGTEAFF - TRBJ1-1 - TRBV7-3
TGCGCCAGCAGCCGAAGAGCCGGGACTAGCGGCTACAATGAGCAGTTCTTC CASSRRAGTSGYNEQFF - TRBJ2-1 TRBD2 TRBV4-3
TGTGCCAGCAGCGACCGGACTAGCGGGGTAGAGACCCAGTACTTC CASSDRTSGVETQYF - TRBJ2-5 TRBD2 TRBV7-2
TGTGCCAGCAGCTTAGACAGGAGTGGCTATGGCTACACCTTC CASSLDRSGYGYTF - TRBJ1-2 - TRBV7-2
TGCGCCAGCAGCGGAGTAGTCATAACTCAGAACACTGAAGCTTTCTTT CASSGVVITQNTEAFF - TRBJ1-1 - TRBV4-1
TGTGCCAGCAGCTTGAACAGTGAAAAACTGTTTTTT CASSLNSEKLFF - TRBJ1-4 - TRBV5-6
TGCGCCAGCAGCTTGATAACAGGGAACACCGGGGAGCTGTTTTTT CASSLITGNTGELFF - TRBJ2-2 - TRBV5-1
TGTGCCAGCTCACCCCGGGACAGGGGGTCCTCGGCCCCACCCCTCCACTTT CASSPRDRGSSAPPLHF few TRBJ1-6 TRBD1 TRBV18
TGCGCCAGCAGCGGGGTCCTAGGACAGGGCATGAACACCGGGGAGCTGTTTTTT CASSGVLGQGMNTGELFF - TRBJ2-2 TRBD1 TRBV5-1
TGCGCCAGCAGCCAAGAGCACAGGGGGGTCGGCGAGCAGTACTTC CASSQEHRGVGEQYF - TRBJ2-7 TRBD1 TRBV4-3
TGTGCCAGCAGTTCTCCATCGGGGACAGATACGCAGTATTTT CASSSPSGTDTQYF - TRBJ2-3 - TRBV11-1
TGTGCCAGTAGGACAGGGGCAGAAGCTTTCTTT CASRTGAEAFF once TRBJ1-1 TRBD1 TRBV19
TGCGCCAGCAGTAGGGTCCCGGGAGTAGATACGCAGTATTTT CASSRVPGVDTQYF - TRBJ2-3 - TRBV10-2
TGTGCCACCAGCAGAGTACAGGGGGTTCTTTCACCCCTCCACTTT CATSRVQGVLSPLHF - TRBJ1-6 TRBD1 TRBV15
TGCAGCGCTCGGGACATACAAGAGACCCAGTACTTC CSARDIQETQYF - TRBJ2-5 - TRBV29-1
TGTGCCAGCAGCACGACAGGGCCCTACACTGAAGCTTTCTTT CASSTTGPYTEAFF - TRBJ1-1 TRBD1 TRBV14
TGTGCCAGCAGCTCGGGGGGGCCTAACAATGAGCAGTTCTTC CASSSGGPNNEQFF - TRBJ2-1 TRBD2 TRBV5-4
TGTGCCAGCAGCCACAGCTGGGGGCCGAACTATGGCTACACCTTC CASSHSWGPNYGYTF - TRBJ1-2 - TRBV7-2
TGTGCCAGCAGCCAAGATCCCAGCGGGGGGGCCTTTGGAGATACGCAGTATTTT CASSQDPSGGAFGDTQYF - TRBJ2-3 TRBD2 TRBV4-2
TGTGCCAGCAACACACAGCCAACTAATGAAAAACTGTTTTTT CASNTQPTNEKLFF - TRBJ1-4 - TRBV28
TGTGCCTGGAGTGTACTGCTTGGCGGTCAGCCCCAGCATTTT CAWSVLLGGQPQHF once TRBJ1-5 - TRBV30